Below, 23 T cell receptor beta chains from the same sample are listed, as sequenced in a study of post-analysis software for immune sequencing data. No antigens are known for them. Researchers reported that TCR beta cDNA libraries carried unique molecular identifiers. Each CDR3 protein is one row after TCRdb ran MiXCR on the PCR reads. The sample has approximately 730,000 distinct CDR3 sequences; less than 35% are singletons. Findings of the study overall: The five TRBV segments detected at higher frequency in patients than in controls included TRBV5-6, TRBV5-1 and TRBV20-1.

Sequenced sample: blood. These receptors were obtained from a girl aged 10 to 17 with multiple sclerosis.

The chain employs TRBV28 and TRBJ2-7, with a possible D match to TRBD2 (5 bases). Germline V CDR1 and CDR2: MDHEN, SYDVKM. The germline V and J ends were trimmed by 8 bases and 0 bases, with 17 bases remaining between them. This CDR3 has 15 amino acids. The CDR3 DNA sequence: TGTGCCAGCTTGGACCGAGGGCGTACCTCCTACGAGCAGTACTTC. This encodes CASLDRGRTSYEQYF.

The V call is TRBV6-2 or TRBV6-3, the J call TRBJ2-3, with D perhaps matching TRBD2 (6 bases). The germline gives CDR1 MNHEY, CDR2 SVGEGT. Between the trimmed V and J ends, which lost 0 bases and 4 bases, there was a span of 14 bases. This CDR3 is 16 amino acids long. CDR3 in DNA: TGTGCCAGCAGTTACTCCAACGGACTACTGCCAGATACGCAGTATTTT. It yields the protein CASSYSNGLLPDTQYF.

Regarding this clonotype: At one of its ends the junction is not consistent with the germline gene, which may arise from a read error. The V and J genes are TRBV7-9 and TRBJ2-2; TRBD2 matches 7 bases. CDR1 is SEHNR, CDR2 FQNEAQ, per germline (reference sequence). The CDR3 is 14 amino acids. CDR3 sequence reads: CSSSWEGNTGELFF. The CDR3 DNA reads as TGTTCCAGCAGCTGGGAGGGGAACACCGGGGAGCTGTTTTTT. The full variable domain, with the rest looked up from reference TRBV7-9 and TRBJ2-2, is DTGVSQNPRHKITKRGQNVTFRCDPISEHNRLYWYRQTLGQGPEFLTYFQNEAQLEKSRLLSDRFSAERPKGSFSTLEIQRTEQGDSAMYLCSSSWEGNTGELFFGEGSRLTVL.

V and J are TRBV28 and TRBJ2-6; tentatively, D is TRBD1 or TRBD2 (5 bases each). Per the germline V gene, CDR1 is MDHEN and CDR2 is SYDVKM. The V end lost 10 bases, the J end lost 0 bases, and 10 bases lay between the germline ends. The CDR3 length is 14 residues. The CDR3 here is CAIKGSSGANVLTF. The CDR3 coding sequence is TGTGCCATCAAGGGGAGCTCTGGGGCCAACGTCCTGACTTTC.

The V gene is TRBV7-8, the J gene TRBJ2-3; 8 bases match TRBD2. V dropped 1 base and J dropped 3; count of bases not matched to a gene: 6. Germline CDR1 is SGHVS and CDR2 is FQNEAQ. This CDR3 spans 16 amino acids. CDR3 coding DNA: TGTGCCAGCAGCTTAGTTCGCGGGGGGAATACAGATACGCAGTATTTT. Its translation is CASSLVRGGNTDTQYF.

This clonotype appeared a single time. CDR3 nucleotides: TGTGCCACCAGGGGGGGAGGTCCCTACGAGCAGTACTTC. It encodes CATRGGGPYEQYF. The chain carries TRBV25-1 and TRBJ2-7; D possibly matches TRBD1 or TRBD2 (7 bases each). The CDR3 covers 13 residues. CDR1 and CDR2 (germline): MGHDK, SYGVNS. V was pared by 10 bases and J by 2 bases, with 15 bases between.

The J gene is TRBJ2-1, the V gene TRBV2; 12 positions agree with TRBD2. CDR1 is SNHLY and CDR2 is FYNNEI in the germline V gene. V dropped 5 bases and J dropped 0; count of bases not matched to a gene: 8. The length of the CDR3 is 18 residues. The DNA of the CDR3 is TGTGCCAGCAGTCCCGGACTAGCGGGAACCTCCTCCTACAATGAGCAGTTCTTC. This sequence encodes CASSPGLAGTSSYNEQFF.

The V and J genes are TRBV5-5 and TRBJ1-4; no reliable D call. V dropped 2 bases and J dropped 7 bases, with 15 bases sitting between them. Germline-derived CDR1 and CDR2 are SGHKS and YYEKEE (reference sequence). This CDR3 is built from 15 residues. CDR3 sequence: CASSFGPLPGEKLFF. CDR3 DNA: TGTGCCAGCAGCTTCGGACCTCTTCCTGGTGAAAAACTGTTTTTT.

This clonotype was counted between two and nine times. The chain joins TRBV29-1 to TRBJ2-7; the match to TRBD1 covers 12 bases. The germline V gene has CDR1 SQVTM and CDR2 ANQGSEA. This CDR3 contains 15 residues. Trimming cost V 4 bases and J 7 bases; bases outside gene matches: 11. As DNA, the CDR3 is TGCAGCGTTGGCCGGGACAGGGGGCAATCTAGGGAGCAGTACTTC. Amino acid sequence: CSVGRDRGQSREQYF.

This clonotype was seen repeatedly, ten times or more. This chain connects TRBV6-2 or TRBV6-3 to TRBJ2-1; D is tentatively TRBD1 or TRBD2 (5 bases each). Between the trimmed V and J ends, which lost 4 bases and 0 bases, there was a span of 16 bases. CDR1 MNHEY and CDR2 SVGEGT come from the germline V gene. The CDR3 contains 17 residues. CDR3 amino acids: CASSLVVGTSSYNEQFF. The CDR3 DNA reads as TGTGCCAGCAGTTTAGTAGTGGGGACGAGCTCCTACAATGAGCAGTTCTTC.

This clonotype has just a few counts. This chain uses TRBV5-6 with TRBJ1-2; D ambiguous. V was cut by 5 bases and J by 2 bases, with 25 bases left in between. The length of the CDR3 is 18 residues. Germline values: CDR1 SGHDT, CDR2 YYEEEE. This chain's CDR3 is CASRSLMVGSTWNYGYTF. The CDR3 bases are TGTGCCAGCAGATCCTTAATGGTGGGATCCACCTGGAACTATGGCTACACCTTC.

The chain employs TRBV7-9 and TRBJ2-1; the D is unclear. V shed 5 bases and J shed 2 bases, with 16 bases lying between them. The germline CDR1 and CDR2 sequences are SEHNR and FQNEAQ (reference sequence). This CDR3 is 16 amino acids long. The CDR3 loop reads CASSPSEGRAYNEQFF. The CDR3 DNA reads TGTGCCAGCAGCCCAAGCGAAGGACGGGCCTACAATGAGCAGTTCTTC.

In this sample, this clonotype turned up a few times. A much bigger clone sits one base away, suggesting this may be a read error. The V gene is TRBV7-2, the J gene TRBJ2-5; 8 positions agree with TRBD2. The DNA end is more similar to TRBJ2-7, so the J call may be wrong. The CDR3 is 14 amino acids. Germline V gives CDR1 SGHTA, CDR2 FQGNSA. CDR3 in amino acids: CASNQAGEGSEQYF. The CDR3 DNA reads as TGTGCCAGCAACCAAGCGGGAGAGGGCTCCGAGCAGTACTTC.

The chain employs TRBV7-9 and TRBJ2-1; TRBD1 matches at 8 bases. The V gene's germline CDR1 is SEHNR and CDR2 FQNEAQ (reference sequence). The V gene end was trimmed by 5 bases and the J gene end by 7 bases; junction bases not matched to a gene: 16. CDR3 size: 17 residues. CDR3 sequence (DNA): TGTGCCAGCAGCGAGACACAGGGGGAGAGGGGGGTGAATGAGCAGTTCTTC. The encoded protein is CASSETQGERGVNEQFF.

This clonotype showed up just a few times. This chain links TRBV20-1 with TRBJ2-1; D unclear. Between the trimmed V and J ends, which lost 3 bases and 6 bases, there was a span of 6 bases. The CDR3 consists of 11 residues. Per germline, CDR1 DFQATT and CDR2 SNEGSKA (reference sequence). The CDR3 spells CSARKSNEQFF. CDR3 sequence (DNA): TGCAGTGCTAGGAAATCCAATGAGCAGTTCTTC.

With respect to this clonotype: At one boundary the junction diverges from the germline segment, which might be a read error. The genes are TRBV15 and TRBJ2-1, with a possible D match to TRBD2 (5 bases). Germline V gene data show CDR1 as LNHNV and CDR2 as YYDKDF (reference sequence). The CDR3 contains 15 residues. Written as DNA, the CDR3 is TGTGCCCCCAGCAGATTATCCGGGGATCGGGATGAGCAGTTCTTC. This sequence encodes CAPSRLSGDRDEQFF.

This clonotype was observed many times. The chain carries TRBV27 and TRBJ2-1; unclear D gene. Trimming removed 2 bases from V and 0 bases from J, with 5 bases in between. The CDR3 is 14 amino acids. Germline V CDR1 and CDR2: MNHEY, SMNVEV (reference sequence). CDR3 sequence: CASSLDSSYNEQFF. Written as DNA, the CDR3 is TGTGCCAGCAGTTTAGATAGCTCCTACAATGAGCAGTTCTTC.

The genes are TRBV5-1 and TRBJ1-5; 9 positions match TRBD1. V lost 4 bases to trimming and J lost 5 bases; unmatched junction nucleotides: 4. Per germline, CDR1 SGHRS and CDR2 YFSETQ. CDR3 size: 14 residues. The CDR3 coding sequence is TGCGCCAGCAGCCCCGACAGGGGGGATCAGCCCCAGCATTTT. Translating it yields CASSPDRGDQPQHF.

V usage is TRBV5-6 and J usage is TRBJ2-3; the D gene could be TRBD1 or TRBD2 (7 bases each). Germline V CDR1 and CDR2: SGHDT, YYEEEE. The V end lost 5 bases, the J end lost 2 bases, and 15 bases lay between the germline ends. CDR3 length equals 15 residues. CDR3 in DNA: TGTGCCAGCAGGCAGGGGGGGACATACACAGATACGCAGTATTTT. Its translation is CASRQGGTYTDTQYF. Complete variable domain (other parts from reference TRBV5-6 and TRBJ2-3): DAGVTQSPTHLIKTRGQQVTLRCSPKSGHDTVSWYQQALGQGPQFIFQYYEEEERQRGNFPDRFSGHQFPNYSSELNVNALLLGDSALYLCASRQGGTYTDTQYFGPGTRLTVL.

The chain has TRBV20-1 and TRBJ2-7; TRBD2 agrees at 12 bases. CDR1 and CDR2 from the germline V gene are DFQATT and SNEGSKA (reference sequence). This CDR3 comprises 18 residues. CDR3: CSHLPLTSGSRGLDEQYF. CDR3 bases: TGCAGCCACCTCCCCCTGACTAGCGGGAGTCGGGGGCTCGACGAGCAGTACTTC.

The V gene is TRBV29-1, the J gene TRBJ2-5; possible D gene TRBD2, 6 bases. The germline CDR1 and CDR2 sequences are SQVTM and ANQGSEA. This CDR3 is built from 11 residues. The V end was cut by 7 bases, the J end by 4 bases, with 10 bases between. The CDR3 loop is CSALEGETQYF. CDR3 bases: TGCAGCGCTTTGGAGGGAGAGACCCAGTACTTC.

The CDR3 reads CASSDSTSPSEQFF. The CDR3 DNA reads TGTGCCAGCAGTGATTCGACTAGTCCCTCTGAGCAGTTCTTC. V usage is TRBV6-4 and J usage is TRBJ2-1; tentatively, D is TRBD2 (6 bases). Germline V gene data show CDR1 as MRHNA and CDR2 as SNTAGT. The ends were cut back, 3 bases at V and 9 bases at J, with 15 bases in the middle. The CDR3 has 14 residues.

This clonotype came up a few times. The gene calls are TRBV5-1 and TRBJ2-1, with D perhaps given as TRBD1 or TRBD2 (5 bases each). V shed 4 bases and J shed 6 bases, with 17 bases lying between them. Germline loops: CDR1 SGHRS, CDR2 YFSETQ. The CDR3 is 15 residues long. The CDR3 protein is CASSTRQGPLNEQFF. The CDR3 nucleotides read TGCGCCAGCAGCACCAGGCAGGGACCGCTCAATGAGCAGTTCTTC.